This passage covers 10 T cell receptor beta chains from one sample sequenced in a study of a mutant IDH1 vaccine in newly diagnosed glioma. Sequenced by immunoSEQ multiplex PCR; TCRdb stores in-frame clones only, minus some. The table lists 99,000 or so clones, around nine tenths of them singletons. Time point specified: baseline, week 1 (first vaccination visit). Documented treatment: pre-vaccination baseline after standard-of-care therapy. The specimen was PBMCs, collected from a glioma patient treated with radiotherapy, temozolomide or both. These TCRs come from a woman between 50 and 59 years old with glioma.

V is TRBV18 and J is TRBJ1-2; 10 positions agree with TRBD1. Germline loops: CDR1 KGHSH, CDR2 LQKENI. The CDR3 extends over 18 amino acids. V gave up 3 bases and J gave up 7 bases; unmatched junction bases: 17. CDR3 sequence: CASSPTFRDRGASGGYTF. The CDR3 DNA reads TGTGCCAGCTCACCTACATTCCGGGACAGGGGTGCGTCGGGTGGCTACACCTTC.

This clone was seen only once. The J gene is TRBJ1-5, the V gene TRBV28; D is uncertain. Germline CDR1 MDHEN, CDR2 SYDVKM. The CDR3 loop spans 14 amino acids. V lost 5 bases and J 0 bases, leaving 8 bases between the germline ends. CDR3 loop: CASSQMFSNQPQHF. The CDR3 nucleotides are TGTGCCAGCAGTCAGATGTTTAGCAATCAGCCCCAGCATTTT.

The chain joins TRBV4-1 to TRBJ1-2; D perhaps matches TRBD1 (5 bases). Germline assignment: CDR1 MGHRA and CDR2 YSYEKL. The CDR3 sequence is 14 residues long. Trimming pared 3 bases from V and 7 bases from J, leaving 15 bases between. As DNA, the CDR3 is TGCGCCAGCAGCCAGGGGACGTACTCGGGTGGCTACACCTTC. It yields the protein CASSQGTYSGGYTF.

The CDR3 spells CASSPPGEYNEQFF. The CDR3 bases are TGTGCCAGCTCACCACCGGGGGAATACAATGAGCAGTTCTTC. The J gene is TRBJ2-1, the V gene TRBV18; D could derive from TRBD1 or TRBD2 (5 bases each). This CDR3 contains 14 residues. CDR1 is KGHSH, CDR2 LQKENI, per germline. V lost 0 bases to trimming and J lost 4 bases, with 7 bases between them.

This chain links TRBV7-9 with TRBJ1-2, with D possibly TRBD1 on 6 matching bases. The CDR3 sequence is 14 residues long. Trimming cost V 2 bases and J 6 bases, with 13 bases left between them. In germline, CDR1 is SEHNR, CDR2 FQNEAQ (reference sequence). The CDR3 DNA follows: TGTGCCAGCAGCTTAAATAACAGGGCAGATGGCTACACCTTC. Translation gives CASSLNNRADGYTF.

The J gene is TRBJ2-7, the V gene TRBV2, with D perhaps TRBD1 or TRBD2 (7 bases each). The CDR3 is 15 residues long. Trimming took 4 bases from V and 5 from J, leaving 18 bases between them. CDR1 and CDR2 from the germline V gene are SNHLY and FYNNEI. In DNA form, the CDR3 reads TGTGCCAGCAGTGCCAGCGGGACAGCCCCAAACGAGCAGTACTTC. It encodes CASSASGTAPNEQYF.

A word on this clone: One end of the junction is discordant with germline, which a read error may explain. The chain has TRBV7-7 and TRBJ2-1; 12 bases match TRBD1. Germline V lookup: CDR1 SSHAT, CDR2 FNYEAQ (reference sequence). This CDR3 has 15 amino acids. The CDR3 spells CASSYGTGGHNEQFF. In DNA, the CDR3 is TGTGCTAGCAGCTACGGGACAGGGGGCCACAATGAGCAGTTCTTC.

V gene TRBV7-2 combines with J gene TRBJ1-2, with D maybe TRBD1 (5 bases). CDR1 and CDR2 (germline): SGHTA, FQGNSA. CDR3 length: 14 amino acids. Deletions cut 5 bases from V and 6 bases from J, with 16 bases between. The CDR3, as DNA: TGTGCCAGCAGCACCCAAGGGGCAGTCAATGGCTACACCTTC. Protein product: CASSTQGAVNGYTF. Using reference TRBV7-2 and TRBJ1-2 for the parts outside the CDR3, the full variable domain is GAGVSQSPSNKVTEKGKDVELRCDPISGHTALYWYRQSLGQGLEFLIYFQGNSAPDKSGLPSDRFSAERTGGSVSTLTIQRTQQEDSAVYLCASSTQGAVNGYTFGSGTRLTVV.

V gene TRBV5-1 combines with J gene TRBJ2-1; D not resolved. CDR1 SGHRS and CDR2 YFSETQ come from the germline V gene. V was clipped by 5 bases and J by 0 bases, with 15 bases between them. The CDR3 extends over 16 amino acids. CDR3 DNA: TGCGCCAGCAGGTCAATGACGGCAAGCTCCTACAATGAGCAGTTCTTC. Amino acid sequence: CASRSMTASSYNEQFF.

CDR3 nucleotide sequence: TGTGCCAGCAGCGTAGAGGGTAGAAATGAGCAGTTCTTC. Encoded protein: CASSVEGRNEQFF. This chain links TRBV9 with TRBJ2-1, with D unresolved. CDR1 SGDLS and CDR2 YYNGEE come from the germline V gene. With 0 bases removed from V and 7 bases from J, the gap between germline ends came to 8 bases. The CDR3 covers 13 residues.